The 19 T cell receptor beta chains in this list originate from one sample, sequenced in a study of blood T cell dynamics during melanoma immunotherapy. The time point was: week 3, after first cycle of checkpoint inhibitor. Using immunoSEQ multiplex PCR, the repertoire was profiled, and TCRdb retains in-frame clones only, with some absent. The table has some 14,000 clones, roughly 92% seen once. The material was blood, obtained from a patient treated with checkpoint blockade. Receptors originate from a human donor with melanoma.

The CDR3 reads CASGLVQGASYEQYF. CDR3 sequence (DNA): TGTGCTAGTGGTTTGGTACAGGGGGCTAGCTACGAGCAGTACTTC. The chain recombines TRBV12-5 with TRBJ2-7, with TRBD1 identical over 9 bases. Trimming removed 0 bases from V and 3 bases from J; junction bases left unmatched: 3. The V gene's germline CDR1 is LGHNT and CDR2 FRNRAP. This CDR3 region has 15 residues.

CDR3 region: CAWRSGGAPATNEKLFF. The CDR3 bases are TGTGCCTGGAGGTCAGGGGGCGCCCCTGCAACTAATGAAAAACTGTTTTTT. The V call is TRBV30, the J call TRBJ1-4; the match to TRBD1 covers 8 bases. This CDR3 region has 17 residues. The trim removed 3 bases at V and 0 bases at J, leaving 9 bases unmatched. Germline loops: CDR1 GTSNPN, CDR2 SVGIG (reference sequence).

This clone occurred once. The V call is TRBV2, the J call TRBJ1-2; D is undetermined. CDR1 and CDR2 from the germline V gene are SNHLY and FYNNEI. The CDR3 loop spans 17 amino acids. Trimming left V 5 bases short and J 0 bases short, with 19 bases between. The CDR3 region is CASSFRPLRSANYGYTF. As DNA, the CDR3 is TGTGCCAGCAGTTTTAGACCTCTTAGATCAGCTAACTATGGCTACACCTTC.

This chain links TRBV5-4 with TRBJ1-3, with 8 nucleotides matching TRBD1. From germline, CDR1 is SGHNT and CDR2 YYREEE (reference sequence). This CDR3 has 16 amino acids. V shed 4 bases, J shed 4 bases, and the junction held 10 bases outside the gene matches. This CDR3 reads CASSVQGGAYGNTIYF. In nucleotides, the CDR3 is TGTGCCAGCAGCGTACAGGGGGGGGCTTACGGAAACACCATATATTTT.

The DNA for the CDR3 is TGTGCCACCCACCCGAAGGGGAGAAACTATGGCTACACCTTC. Amino acid sequence: CATHPKGRNYGYTF. The chain uses TRBV2 and TRBJ1-2; tentative D call: TRBD1 (5 bases). Per the germline V gene, CDR1 is SNHLY and CDR2 is FYNNEI. Trimming left V 10 bases short and J 2 bases short, with 17 bases between. The CDR3 runs to 14 residues. Supplemented by reference TRBV2 and TRBJ1-2, the full variable domain reads EPEVTQTPSHQVTQMGQEVILRCVPISNHLYFYWYRQILGQKVEFLVSFYNNEISEKSEIFDDQFSVERPDGSNFTLKIRSTKLEDSAMYFCATHPKGRNYGYTFGSGTRLTVV.

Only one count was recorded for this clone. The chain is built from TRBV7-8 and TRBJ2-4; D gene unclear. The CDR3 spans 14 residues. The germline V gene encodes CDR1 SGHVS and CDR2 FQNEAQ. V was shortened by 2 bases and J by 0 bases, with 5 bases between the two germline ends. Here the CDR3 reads CASSLQLAKNIQYF. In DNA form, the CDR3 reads TGTGCCAGCAGCTTACAGCTAGCCAAAAACATTCAGTACTTC.

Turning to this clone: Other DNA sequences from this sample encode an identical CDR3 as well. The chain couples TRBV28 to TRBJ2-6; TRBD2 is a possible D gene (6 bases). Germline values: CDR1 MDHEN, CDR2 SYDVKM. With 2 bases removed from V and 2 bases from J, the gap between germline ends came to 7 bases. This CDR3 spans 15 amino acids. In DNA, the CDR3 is TGTGCCAGCAGTTTAGGAGGGGCTGGGGCCAACGTCCTGACTTTC. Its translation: CASSLGGAGANVLTF.

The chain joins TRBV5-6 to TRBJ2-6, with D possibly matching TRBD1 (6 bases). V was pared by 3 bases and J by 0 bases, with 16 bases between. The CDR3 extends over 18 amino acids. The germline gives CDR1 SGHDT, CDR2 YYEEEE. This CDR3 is CASSSRTVTYSGANVLTF. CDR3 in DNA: TGTGCCAGCAGCTCGAGGACAGTTACCTACTCTGGGGCCAACGTCCTGACTTTC.

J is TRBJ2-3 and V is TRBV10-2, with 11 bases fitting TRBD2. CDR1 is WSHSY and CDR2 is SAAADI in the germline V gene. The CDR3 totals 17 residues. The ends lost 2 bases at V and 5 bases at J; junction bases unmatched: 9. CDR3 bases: TGCGCCAGCAGTGAGAATCCGGATAGCGGGGGGGAAGATACGCAGTATTTT. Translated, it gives CASSENPDSGGEDTQYF.

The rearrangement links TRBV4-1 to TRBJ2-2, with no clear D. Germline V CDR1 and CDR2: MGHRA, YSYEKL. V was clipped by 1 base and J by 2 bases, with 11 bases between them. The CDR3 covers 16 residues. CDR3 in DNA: TGCGCCAGCAGCCAAGCCTGGGCCAAAAACACCGGGGAGCTGTTTTTT. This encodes CASSQAWAKNTGELFF.

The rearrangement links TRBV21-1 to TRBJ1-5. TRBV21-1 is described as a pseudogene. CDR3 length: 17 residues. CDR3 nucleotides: TGTGCCAGCAGCAAAGTGTTAACACTAGGTAAAGGTCAGCCCCAGCATTTT. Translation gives CASSKVLTLGKGQPQHF.

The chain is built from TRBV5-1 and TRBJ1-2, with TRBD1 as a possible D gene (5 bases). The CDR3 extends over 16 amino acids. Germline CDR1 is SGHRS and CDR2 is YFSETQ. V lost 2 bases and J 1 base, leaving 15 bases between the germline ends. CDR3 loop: CASSFSTGELNYGYTF. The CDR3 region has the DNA TGCGCCAGCAGCTTCTCAACAGGTGAACTTAACTATGGCTACACCTTC.

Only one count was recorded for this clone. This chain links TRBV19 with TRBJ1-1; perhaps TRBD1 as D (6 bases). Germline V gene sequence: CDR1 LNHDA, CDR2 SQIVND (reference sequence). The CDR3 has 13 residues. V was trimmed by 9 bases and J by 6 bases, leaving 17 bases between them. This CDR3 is CASNRARGSEAFF. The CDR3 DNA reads TGTGCCAGCAACAGGGCCCGAGGATCTGAAGCTTTCTTT.

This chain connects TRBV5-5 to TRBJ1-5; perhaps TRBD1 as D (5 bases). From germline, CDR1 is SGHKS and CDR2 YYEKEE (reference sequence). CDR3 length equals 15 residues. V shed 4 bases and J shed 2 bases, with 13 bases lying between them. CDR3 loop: CASSPEGLGNQPQHF. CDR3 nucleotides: TGTGCCAGCAGCCCGGAGGGGTTAGGCAATCAGCCCCAGCATTTT.

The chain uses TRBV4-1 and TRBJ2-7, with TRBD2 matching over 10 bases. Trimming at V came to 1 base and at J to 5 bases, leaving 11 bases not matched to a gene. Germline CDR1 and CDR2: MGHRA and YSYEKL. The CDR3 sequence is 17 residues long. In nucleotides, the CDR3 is TGCGCCAGCAGCCAAGCTACCGGAGCGGGAGGGTCTAACGAGCAGTACTTC. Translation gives CASSQATGAGGSNEQYF.

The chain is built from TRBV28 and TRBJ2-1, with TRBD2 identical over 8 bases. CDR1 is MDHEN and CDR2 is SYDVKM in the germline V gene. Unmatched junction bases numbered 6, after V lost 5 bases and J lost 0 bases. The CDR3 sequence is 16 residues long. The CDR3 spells CASSGSGTISYNEQFF. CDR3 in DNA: TGTGCCAGCAGTGGTAGCGGGACGATCTCCTACAATGAGCAGTTCTTC.

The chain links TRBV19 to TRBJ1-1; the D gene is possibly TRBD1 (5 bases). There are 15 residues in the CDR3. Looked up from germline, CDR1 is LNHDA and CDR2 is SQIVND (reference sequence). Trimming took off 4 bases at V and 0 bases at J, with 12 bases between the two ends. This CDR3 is CASSTDSNMNTEAFF. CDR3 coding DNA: TGTGCCAGTAGTACAGACAGCAACATGAACACTGAAGCTTTCTTT.

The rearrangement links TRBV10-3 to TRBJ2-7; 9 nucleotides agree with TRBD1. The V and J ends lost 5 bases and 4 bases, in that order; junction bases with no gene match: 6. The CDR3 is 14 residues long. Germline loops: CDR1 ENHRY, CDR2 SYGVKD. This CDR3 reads CAISIGQGKYEQYF. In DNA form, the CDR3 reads TGTGCCATCAGTATAGGACAGGGGAAGTACGAGCAGTACTTC.

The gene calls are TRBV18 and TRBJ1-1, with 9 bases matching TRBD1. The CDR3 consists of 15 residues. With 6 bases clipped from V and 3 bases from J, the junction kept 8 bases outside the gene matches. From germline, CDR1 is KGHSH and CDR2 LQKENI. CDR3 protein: CASSRGTGGDTEAFF. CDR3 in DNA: TGTGCCAGCTCCAGGGGAACAGGGGGCGACACTGAAGCTTTCTTT.